The 13 T cell receptor beta chains listed next were all sequenced from one sample in a study of control samples from healthy donors and cancer patients (dated by TCRdb to about 2020). The protocol used for the library was the immunoSEQ multiplex PCR assay. Not all clones reach the TCRdb copy of this immuneACCESS table, which keeps in-frame sequences only. Checked studies attribute under half of the gap to unresolved V genes and leave the rest unexplained. The sample records about 130,000 clones, 92% of which are singletons. The ten largest account for roughly 1.9% of the sample. Sequencing was done on a sample of blood. The receptor source for this set is a woman aged 50 to 60 in good health.

This chain connects TRBV30 to TRBJ1-6; no clear D gene. The germline gives CDR1 GTSNPN, CDR2 SVGIG (reference sequence). This CDR3 is 12 amino acids long. V gave up 3 bases and J gave up 9 bases, with 9 bases separating them. CDR3 in amino acids: CAWRQESSPLHF. The CDR3 DNA follows: TGTGCCTGGAGGCAGGAGAGTTCACCCCTCCACTTT.

The chain joins TRBV5-4 to TRBJ2-1; no clear D gene. The V end lost 4 bases, the J end lost 3 bases, and 8 bases lay between the germline ends. The length of the CDR3 is 13 residues. CDR1 is SGHNT, CDR2 YYREEE, per germline (reference sequence). Here the CDR3 DNA reads TGTGCCAGCAGCCGGACCCGCTACAATGAGCAGTTCTTC. This encodes CASSRTRYNEQFF.

This clone came up once. The chain carries TRBV19 and TRBJ2-5; 14 nucleotides line up with TRBD2. Germline V gene lookup returns CDR1 LNHDA and CDR2 SQIVND (reference sequence). The trim removed 6 bases at V and 1 base at J, leaving 7 bases unmatched. This CDR3 is 17 amino acids long. The CDR3 loop reads CASSRTSGRTSQETQYF. The CDR3 DNA is TGTGCCAGTAGCAGGACTAGCGGGAGGACTAGCCAAGAGACCCAGTACTTC.

J is TRBJ1-6 and V is TRBV19; possibly TRBD1 for D (6 bases). CDR1 and CDR2 (germline): LNHDA, SQIVND (reference sequence). V was cut by 5 bases and J by 0 bases, with 14 bases left in between. The CDR3 contains 17 residues. The CDR3 nucleotides are TGTGCCAGTAGTGACCCGCAGGGGAGCTCCTATAATTCACCCCTCCACTTT. Its protein product is CASSDPQGSSYNSPLHF.

V is TRBV12-5 and J is TRBJ1-3; 8 positions agree with TRBD1. From germline, CDR1 is LGHNT and CDR2 FRNRAP. With V trimmed by 5 bases and J by 4 bases, 4 bases remained unmatched. The CDR3 totals 14 residues. The CDR3 protein is CASGLTGAGNTIYF. As DNA, the CDR3 is TGTGCTAGTGGTCTGACAGGGGCCGGAAACACCATATATTTT.

The chain joins TRBV5-1 to TRBJ2-1; TRBD1 agrees at 9 bases. V gave up 5 bases and J gave up 0 bases; unmatched junction bases: 3. CDR3 length equals 15 residues. Germline V gene data show CDR1 as SGHRS and CDR2 as YFSETQ. CDR3 sequence: CASSATGGSYNEQFF. The CDR3 coding sequence is TGCGCCAGCAGTGCGACAGGGGGCTCCTACAATGAGCAGTTCTTC.

This chain connects TRBV27 to TRBJ1-1, with D possibly TRBD1 on 6 matching bases. V was trimmed by 5 bases and J by 10 bases, leaving 20 bases between them. Germline V gene data show CDR1 as MNHEY and CDR2 as SMNVEV (reference sequence). The CDR3 has 14 residues. CDR3 loop: CASSTAQGLFGAFF. The CDR3 coding sequence is TGTGCCAGCAGTACCGCACAGGGACTCTTTGGAGCTTTCTTT.

V and J are TRBV28 and TRBJ1-2, with D possibly TRBD1 on 5 matching bases. V dropped 8 bases and J dropped 8 bases, with 18 bases sitting between them. The length of the CDR3 is 13 residues. Germline V gene data show CDR1 as MDHEN and CDR2 as SYDVKM. Written as DNA, the CDR3 is TGTGCCAGCGAGGAGGGGTGGGGCGCAGGCTACACCTTC. Its protein product is CASEEGWGAGYTF.

The rearrangement links TRBV3-1 (or the pseudogene TRBV3-2) to TRBJ1-2, with 8 bases that match TRBD1. Germline V lookup: CDR1 LGHDT, CDR2 YNNKEL (reference sequence). J gave up 4 bases and V 2 bases, and 12 bases lay outside the gene matches. This CDR3 spans 17 amino acids. CDR3 in amino acids: CASSQPRTGTIGYGYTF. CDR3 nucleotide sequence: TGTGCCAGCAGCCAACCCCGGACAGGGACAATTGGCTATGGCTACACCTTC.

The rearrangement uses TRBV4-1 and TRBJ2-3; D remains unclear. Germline V CDR1 and CDR2: MGHRA, YSYEKL. V was cut by 2 bases and J by 8 bases, with 11 bases left in between. The CDR3 sequence is 13 residues long. The CDR3 is CASSQPSTGTQYF. The CDR3, as DNA: TGCGCCAGCAGCCAACCCTCCACGGGTACGCAGTATTTT.

The chain has TRBV24-1 and TRBJ1-5; 10 bases map to TRBD1. Germline CDR1 and CDR2: KGHDR and SFDVKD. J lost 2 bases, V lost 9 bases, and 0 bases had no gene match. The CDR3 runs to 13 residues. The CDR3 nucleotides read TGTGCCACCGGGACAGGGGGCAATCAGCCCCAGCATTTT. This encodes CATGTGGNQPQHF.

CDR3 in DNA: TGTGCCAGCAGCCAAGCACAGAACTATGGCTACACCTTC. It codes for CASSQAQNYGYTF. The V call is TRBV3-1 (or the pseudogene TRBV3-2), the J call TRBJ1-2, with D unclear. CDR1 is LGHDT and CDR2 is YNNKEL in the germline V gene (reference sequence). The ends were cut back, 1 base at V and 2 bases at J, with 5 bases in the middle. CDR3 length equals 13 residues.

V and J are TRBV6-1 and TRBJ1-5; TRBD1 matches 8 bases. The CDR3 has 17 residues. CDR1 is MNHNS, CDR2 SASEGT, per germline. Trimming at V came to 0 bases and at J to 3 bases, leaving 7 bases not matched to a gene. CDR3 sequence: CASSEARAGGNNQPQHF. CDR3 DNA sequence: TGTGCCAGCAGTGAAGCTAGGGCAGGGGGCAACAATCAGCCCCAGCATTTT.